Reported below is one TCR beta chain. The protocol was immunoSEQ multiplex PCR, while the TCRdb copy is restricted to in-frame clones and leaves out a portion. The sample has around 100,000 clones, approximately 95% seen once. This sample is part of a study of technical replicates of blood from a few donors. Per the germline V gene, CDR1 is SGDLS and CDR2 is YYNGEE. The V gene lost 4 bases and the J gene lost 4 bases, with 14 bases spanning the gap. The CDR3 extends over 14 amino acids. The chain is built from TRBV9 and TRBJ2-5; a possible D gene is TRBD2 (6 bases). Sample: T cells isolated from PBMCs. The TCR originated in a human donor in good health. The CDR3 region is CASSIGSSRETQYF. For the CDR3, the DNA is TGTGCCAGCAGCATCGGGAGCAGCAGAGAGACCCAGTACTTC. The whole variable domain, remainder taken from reference TRBV9 and TRBJ2-5, is DSGVTQTPKHLITATGQRVTLRCSPRSGDLSVYWYQQSLDQGLQFLIQYYNGEERAKGNILERFSAQQFPDLHSELNLSSLELGDSALYFCASSIGSSRETQYFGPGTRLLVL.